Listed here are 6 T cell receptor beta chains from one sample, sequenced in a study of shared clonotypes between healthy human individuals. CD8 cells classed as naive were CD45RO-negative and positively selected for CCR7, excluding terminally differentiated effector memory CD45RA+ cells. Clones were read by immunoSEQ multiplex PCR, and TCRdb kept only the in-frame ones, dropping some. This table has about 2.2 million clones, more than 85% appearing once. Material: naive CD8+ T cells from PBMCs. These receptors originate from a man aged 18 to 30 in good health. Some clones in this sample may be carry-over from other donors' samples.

The CDR3 DNA reads as TGTGCCAGCAGCATCCTCGGGACTAGCGGGAGGAGGACCTACAATGAGCAGTTCTTC. This sequence encodes CASSILGTSGRRTYNEQFF. The rearrangement joins TRBV9 to TRBJ2-1; TRBD2 matches at 15 bases. Unmatched junction bases numbered 10, after V lost 4 bases and J lost 2 bases. Germline CDR1 and CDR2: SGDLS and YYNGEE. This CDR3 has 19 amino acids.

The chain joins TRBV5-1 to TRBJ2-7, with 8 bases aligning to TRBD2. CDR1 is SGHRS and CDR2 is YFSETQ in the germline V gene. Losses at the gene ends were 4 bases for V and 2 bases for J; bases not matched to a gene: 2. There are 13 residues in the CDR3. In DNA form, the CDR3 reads TGCGCCAGCAGCGGGCGGGGGGCCTACGAGCAGTACTTC. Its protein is CASSGRGAYEQYF.

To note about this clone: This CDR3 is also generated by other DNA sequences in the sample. CDR3 sequence: CSVEGGRASYNEQFF. In DNA form, the CDR3 reads TGCAGCGTTGAAGGCGGGAGGGCCTCCTACAATGAGCAGTTCTTC. The chain combines TRBV29-1 with TRBJ2-1; 9 nucleotides line up with TRBD2. This CDR3 has 15 residues. The ends lost 1 base at V and 0 bases at J; junction bases unmatched: 1. Germline CDR1 and CDR2: SQVTM and ANQGSEA.

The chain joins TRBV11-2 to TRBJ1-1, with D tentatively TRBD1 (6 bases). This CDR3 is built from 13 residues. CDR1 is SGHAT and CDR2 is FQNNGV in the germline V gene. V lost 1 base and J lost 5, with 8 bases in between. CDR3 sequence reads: CASSLAQGTEAFF. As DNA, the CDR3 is TGTGCCAGCAGCTTAGCCCAGGGGACTGAAGCTTTCTTT.

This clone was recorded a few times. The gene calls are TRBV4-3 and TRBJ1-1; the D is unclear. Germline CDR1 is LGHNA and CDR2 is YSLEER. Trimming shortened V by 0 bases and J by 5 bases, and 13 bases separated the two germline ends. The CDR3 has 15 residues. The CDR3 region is CASSQDPPGWTEAFF. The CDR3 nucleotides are TGCGCCAGCAGCCAAGATCCCCCGGGTTGGACTGAAGCTTTCTTT.

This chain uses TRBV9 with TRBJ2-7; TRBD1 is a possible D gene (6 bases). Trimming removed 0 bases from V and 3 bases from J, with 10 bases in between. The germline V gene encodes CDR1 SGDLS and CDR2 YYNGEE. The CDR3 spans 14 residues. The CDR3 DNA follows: TGTGCCAGCAGCGTAGGGACAGCCTTCTACGAGCAGTACTTC. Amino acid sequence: CASSVGTAFYEQYF. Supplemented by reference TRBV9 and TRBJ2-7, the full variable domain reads DSGVTQTPKHLITATGQRVTLRCSPRSGDLSVYWYQQSLDQGLQFLIQYYNGEERAKGNILERFSAQQFPDLHSELNLSSLELGDSALYFCASSVGTAFYEQYFGPGTRLTVT.